These 21 T cell receptor beta chains were sequenced from one sample in a study of response to subunit inactivated influenza vaccine listed by TCRdb under 2018. Libraries came from RT-PCR. The sequencing machine was an Illumina HiSeq 2500. The public reads were run again by TCRdb, first through fastp at Q25 and then through MiXCR, and only productive beta chains were kept. One record per CDR3 amino acid sequence lists the most common genes and DNA. The sample has just under 550,000 distinct CDR3 sequences on record, around 21% of them singletons. The ten largest clones add up to 2.8% of the sample. This sample also belongs to another study, concerning T cells expressing NK-cell markers. Per that second paper: 5'RACE template switching, by which a universal primer site and unique molecular identifiers were added, was used to make TCR beta cDNA libraries.

Sequencing was performed on CD4+ T cells sorted from PBMCs, taken less than 13 days after vaccination. The receptors were sampled from a man aged 45 to 65 who received an inactivated influenza vaccine. Donor details come from another sample of the same person, matched by shared clones.

The chain uses TRBV7-2 and TRBJ2-7; 7 nucleotides match TRBD2. The V gene end was trimmed by 7 bases and the J gene end by 0 bases; junction bases not matched to a gene: 9. Germline V lookup: CDR1 SGHTA, CDR2 FQGNSA. There are 15 residues in the CDR3. As DNA, the CDR3 is TGTGCCAGCACCCGGGAGGTGGGGATCTCCTACGAGCAGTACTTC. Translation: CASTREVGISYEQYF. Combining the CDR3 with reference TRBV7-2 and TRBJ2-7 gives the whole variable domain GAGVSQSPSNKVTEKGKDVELRCDPISGHTALYWYRQSLGQGLEFLIYFQGNSAPDKSGLPSDRFSAERTGGSVSTLTIQRTQQEDSAVYLCASTREVGISYEQYFGPGTRLTVT.

The CDR3, as DNA: TGTGCCAGCAGTTTAACCCCGAACACTGAAGCTTTCTTT. Its translation: CASSLTPNTEAFF. This chain joins TRBV28 and TRBJ1-1; D not resolved. The CDR3 runs 13 residues. V was clipped by 2 bases and J by 1 base, with 5 bases between them. CDR1 is MDHEN, CDR2 SYDVKM, per germline.

This clonotype was seen a single time. The rearrangement links TRBV3-1 to TRBJ2-7; D is unclear. The CDR3 runs 13 residues. Germline lookup yields CDR1 LGHDT and CDR2 YNNKEL (reference sequence). V shed 2 bases and J shed 2 bases, with 7 bases lying between them. This CDR3 reads CASSQQPPYEQYF. The CDR3 region has the DNA TGTGCCAGCAGCCAACAACCCCCCTACGAGCAGTACTTC.

This clonotype was seen only a few times. V gene TRBV5-1 combines with J gene TRBJ1-1; TRBD1 agrees at 11 bases. V gave up 1 base and J gave up 6 bases; unmatched junction bases: 2. The length of the CDR3 is 14 residues. Germline loops: CDR1 SGHRS, CDR2 YFSETQ. CDR3 in amino acids: CASSLLGQGAEAFF. In DNA, the CDR3 is TGCGCCAGCAGCTTGCTGGGACAGGGGGCTGAAGCTTTCTTT.

This clonotype was recorded at least ten times. The chain links TRBV6-2 or TRBV6-3 to TRBJ2-7; the match to TRBD2 covers 9 bases. The length of the CDR3 is 15 residues. The germline CDR1 and CDR2 sequences are MNHEY and SVGEGT. Germline trimming cut 2 bases from V and 3 bases from J; bases unmatched to any gene: 5. The CDR3 loop is CASSYGRLADYEQYF. CDR3 in DNA: TGTGCCAGCAGTTACGGGAGACTAGCGGACTACGAGCAGTACTTC.

The chain carries TRBV11-2 and TRBJ2-3, with D possibly being TRBD2 (6 bases). This CDR3 spans 18 amino acids. Germline values: CDR1 SGHAT, CDR2 FQNNGV. Trimming stripped 2 bases from V and 2 bases from J, with 20 bases between. CDR3 region: CASSLRFGGVKYTDTQYF. The CDR3 DNA sequence: TGTGCCAGCAGCTTAAGGTTCGGGGGAGTCAAATACACAGATACGCAGTATTTT.

This chain joins TRBV28 and TRBJ1-2, with D possibly matching TRBD1 (5 bases). Germline CDR1 MDHEN, CDR2 SYDVKM. With 6 bases removed from V and 10 bases from J, the gap between germline ends came to 15 bases. The CDR3 is 12 amino acids. The CDR3 spells CASRRPRGHYTF. CDR3 in DNA: TGTGCCAGCAGAAGACCGAGGGGCCACTACACCTTC.

The chain uses TRBV6-1 and TRBJ1-5; perhaps TRBD1 as D (6 bases). Trimming took off 5 bases at V and 0 bases at J, with 14 bases between the two ends. Germline values: CDR1 MNHNS, CDR2 SASEGT. This CDR3 is built from 16 residues. The CDR3 loop is CASSPVGGHSNQPQHF. The CDR3 coding sequence is TGTGCCAGCAGTCCGGTGGGGGGGCATAGCAATCAGCCCCAGCATTTT.

This clonotype has at least ten counts. The chain combines TRBV29-1 with TRBJ2-7, with TRBD2 identical over 8 bases. V was clipped by 6 bases and J by 2 bases; unmatched bases: 6. Per the germline V gene, CDR1 is SQVTM and CDR2 is ANQGSEA. The CDR3 runs 13 residues. CDR3 residues: CSVGGTRAYEQYF. Written as DNA, the CDR3 is TGCAGCGTGGGAGGGACTAGGGCCTACGAGCAGTACTTC.

Of note for this clonotype: A read error may account for a junction end that differs from germline. The genes are TRBV28 and TRBJ2-7; 10 positions match TRBD2. Germline V gene data show CDR1 as MDHEN and CDR2 as SYDVKM. The CDR3 has 13 amino acids. The CDR3, as DNA: TGCGGGAGCGGGGGGGACAAATTACGCGAGCAGTACTTC. Translating it yields CGSGGDKLREQYF. The full variable domain, rest sourced from reference TRBV28 and TRBJ2-7, is DVKVTQSSRYLVKRTGEKVFLECVQDMDHENMFWYRQDPGLGLRLIYFSYDVKMKEKGDIPEGYSVSREKKERFSLILESASTNQTSMYLCGSGGDKLREQYFGPGTRLTVT.

This clonotype appeared many times. The genes are TRBV5-1 and TRBJ2-1; D is uncertain. Trimming took off 0 bases at V and 7 bases at J, with 14 bases between the two ends. This CDR3 has 15 amino acids. Germline lookup yields CDR1 SGHRS and CDR2 YFSETQ. The CDR3 loop reads CASSLGIQVINEQFF. The CDR3 nucleotides are TGCGCCAGCAGCTTGGGGATCCAGGTGATTAATGAGCAGTTCTTC.

The chain combines TRBV6-2 or TRBV6-3 with TRBJ2-3; D remains ambiguous. The V gene lost 6 bases and the J gene lost 2 bases, with 9 bases spanning the gap. Per germline, CDR1 MNHEY and CDR2 SVGEGT. The CDR3 contains 13 residues. CDR3 protein: CASRLRTTDTQYF. In nucleotides, the CDR3 is TGTGCCAGCAGGCTCAGGACCACAGATACGCAGTATTTT.

The chain links TRBV29-1 to TRBJ2-1, with D perhaps being TRBD1 or TRBD2 (6 bases each). V lost 7 bases and J 6 bases, leaving 22 bases between the germline ends. The CDR3 is 15 amino acids. CDR1 and CDR2 (germline): SQVTM, ANQGSEA. CDR3 sequence: CSGMQTRGGSNEQFF. Here the CDR3 DNA reads TGCAGCGGAATGCAGACTAGAGGGGGGTCCAATGAGCAGTTCTTC.

V gene TRBV7-9 combines with J gene TRBJ2-6; 9 nucleotides align to TRBD1. Losses at the gene ends were 6 bases for V and 1 base for J; bases not matched to a gene: 7. The CDR3 sequence is 17 residues long. The germline CDR1 and CDR2 sequences are SEHNR and FQNEAQ (reference sequence). CDR3 sequence (DNA): TGTGCCAGCAGGTCTACAGGGGGCCCTTCTGGGGCCAACGTCCTGACTTTC. It codes for CASRSTGGPSGANVLTF. Using reference TRBV7-9 and TRBJ2-6 for the parts outside the CDR3, the full variable domain is DTGVSQNPRHKITKRGQNVTFRCDPISEHNRLYWYRQTLGQGPEFLTYFQNEAQLEKSRLLSDRFSAERPKGSFSTLEIQRTEQGDSAMYLCASRSTGGPSGANVLTFGAGSRLTVL.

This clonotype has more than one count but fewer than ten. V gene TRBV5-1 combines with J gene TRBJ2-7; the match to TRBD1 covers 8 bases. The CDR3 has 16 residues. The junction had 11 bases not matched to a gene; V was cut back by 4 bases and J by 2 bases. Germline CDR1 is SGHRS and CDR2 is YFSETQ. This chain's CDR3 is CASSIQGVGATYEQYF. The CDR3 DNA sequence: TGCGCCAGCAGCATACAGGGGGTCGGGGCCACCTACGAGCAGTACTTC.

The rearrangement links TRBV29-1 to TRBJ2-1; TRBD2 matches 7 bases. Germline values: CDR1 SQVTM, CDR2 ANQGSEA. The V and J ends lost 3 bases and 1 base, in that order; junction bases with no gene match: 12. The CDR3 is 17 amino acids. The CDR3 region has the DNA TGCAGCGTTGATTTCCTAGCGGACCACGGATCCTACAATGAGCAGTTCTTC. Translated: CSVDFLADHGSYNEQFF.

This clonotype was detected a few times. The J gene is TRBJ2-3, the V gene TRBV6-5, with 7 bases matching TRBD2. The CDR3 covers 17 residues. Trimming at V came to 4 bases and at J to 2 bases, leaving 12 bases not matched to a gene. CDR1 is MNHEY, CDR2 SVGAGI, per germline. DNA for the CDR3: TGTGCCAGCAGTTCCCCTTCCCAGCGGGGTGACACAGATACGCAGTATTTT. It translates to CASSSPSQRGDTDTQYF.

J is TRBJ2-3 and V is TRBV24-1; 8 bases are shared with TRBD1. The germline gives CDR1 KGHDR, CDR2 SFDVKD. The junction had 3 bases not matched to a gene; V was cut back by 7 bases and J by 1 base. This CDR3 is built from 14 residues. CDR3 residues: CATSSGQGTDTQYF. DNA for the CDR3: TGTGCCACCAGCTCGGGACAGGGCACAGATACGCAGTATTTT.

The chain couples TRBV6-5 to TRBJ2-7; D remains ambiguous. CDR3 length: 13 residues. V lost 5 bases to trimming and J lost 2 bases, with 10 bases between them. Germline CDR1 is MNHEY and CDR2 is SVGAGI. In DNA form, the CDR3 reads TGTGCCAGCAGTGCTCGGGTAACCTACGAGCAGTACTTC. Its translation: CASSARVTYEQYF.

This clonotype was seen a few times. The chain joins TRBV4-3 to TRBJ1-2; possible D gene TRBD1, 6 bases. Germline V CDR1 and CDR2: LGHNA, YSLEER. V was pared by 0 bases and J by 2 bases, with 10 bases between. This CDR3 is 15 amino acids long. CDR3 in amino acids: CASSQDQQGNYGYTF. Written as DNA, the CDR3 is TGCGCCAGCAGCCAAGATCAGCAGGGGAACTATGGCTACACCTTC.

This chain uses TRBV4-2 with TRBJ1-2; D remains unclear. Germline CDR1 and CDR2: LGHNA and YNFKEQ. The germline V and J ends were trimmed by 0 bases and 3 bases, with 5 bases remaining between them. CDR3 length equals 13 residues. The CDR3 DNA sequence: TGTGCCAGCAGCCAAGAAAGCGACTATGGCTACACCTTC. Translation: CASSQESDYGYTF.